The 30 T cell receptor beta chains below come from one sample, sequenced in a study of T-cell reconstitution after alpha-beta-depleted transplantation in children. Researchers prepared the TCRbeta library using unique molecular identifiers, the study reports. TCRdb processed the PCR reads anew with MiXCR; each CDR3 protein has one entry. Of 65,000 to 85,000 distinct CDR3 sequences in the sample, roughly 10% were seen once. Sequences were derived from PBMCs, sampled before TCRalphabeta/CD19-depleted stem cell transplant. Receptors were obtained from a boy aged 5-17 years with acute myeloid leukemia, due to receive a stem cell transplant.

This clonotype was seen at least ten times. The chain employs TRBV27 and TRBJ2-3; a possible D gene is TRBD1 (6 bases). Per germline, CDR1 MNHEY and CDR2 SMNVEV (reference sequence). V gave up 3 bases and J gave up 2 bases, with 9 bases separating them. The CDR3 runs 14 residues. CDR3 nucleotides: TGTGCCAGCAGTTTCGACAGGTACACAGATACGCAGTATTTT. It is translated as CASSFDRYTDTQYF.

This clonotype was recorded many times. This CDR3 reads CASSLARAGELFF. Written as DNA, the CDR3 is TGTGCCAGCAGCTTAGCGAGAGCCGGGGAGCTGTTTTTT. V usage is TRBV7-8 and J usage is TRBJ2-2, with no clear D. V shed 0 bases and J shed 6 bases, with 5 bases lying between them. Germline CDR1 is SGHVS and CDR2 is FQNEAQ. This CDR3 region has 13 residues.

The sample holds many counts of this clonotype. This chain links TRBV12-3 or TRBV12-4 with TRBJ2-7; 8 bases line up with TRBD1. The CDR3 has 15 residues. Losses at the gene ends were 2 bases for V and 3 bases for J; bases not matched to a gene: 6. CDR3 residues: CASSLRAGGGYEQYV. Written as DNA, the CDR3 is TGTGCCAGCAGTTTAAGGGCAGGGGGCGGCTACGAGCAGTACGTC.

This chain joins TRBV5-8 and TRBJ2-1, with D hard to call. This CDR3 comprises 14 residues. Germline CDR1 is SGHTS and CDR2 is YDEGEE. V lost 2 bases to trimming and J lost 6 bases, with 12 bases between them. CDR3 sequence reads: CASSFLMLGNEQFF. The CDR3 DNA reads TGTGCCAGCAGCTTCCTGATGTTGGGCAATGAGCAGTTCTTC.

This clonotype was counted at least ten times. The rearrangement uses TRBV4-1 and TRBJ2-1, with 9 bases lining up with TRBD2. The V and J ends lost 3 bases and 7 bases, in that order; junction bases with no gene match: 7. The CDR3 runs to 15 residues. Germline values: CDR1 MGHRA, CDR2 YSYEKL. The CDR3 protein is CASSQRTSVGNEQFF. The CDR3 DNA reads TGCGCCAGCAGCCAGAGGACTAGCGTGGGGAATGAGCAGTTCTTC.

This clonotype was observed at least ten times. The chain combines TRBV29-1 with TRBJ1-2; D is ambiguous. V lost 1 base, J lost 4 bases, and 13 bases lay in between. The germline V gene encodes CDR1 SQVTM and CDR2 ANQGSEA. The CDR3 length is 14 residues. The CDR3 DNA is TGCAGCGTTGAAGTTTCAGCCTGGGGCTATGGCTACACCTTC. Residues: CSVEVSAWGYGYTF.

This clonotype showed up many times. V gene TRBV7-2 combines with J gene TRBJ2-7, with D possibly being TRBD2 (5 bases). V lost 5 bases, J lost 4 bases, and 12 bases lay in between. The germline V gene has CDR1 SGHTA and CDR2 FQGNSA. The CDR3 spans 13 residues. The chain's CDR3 is CASSRIRGYEQYF. DNA for the CDR3: TGTGCCAGCAGCCGCATTCGGGGTTACGAGCAGTACTTC.

The table lists this clonotype with many counts. The chain couples TRBV20-1 to TRBJ2-5; D perhaps matches TRBD2 (5 bases). V lost 5 bases and J lost 2, with 12 bases in between. The CDR3 loop spans 13 amino acids. Germline V lookup: CDR1 DFQATT, CDR2 SNEGSKA (reference sequence). The CDR3 loop is CSAGERAQETQYF. CDR3 nucleotides: TGCAGTGCTGGGGAGCGAGCACAAGAGACCCAGTACTTC.

In its sample, this clonotype was seen a few times. The rearrangement joins TRBV30 to TRBJ2-7; D not resolved. Germline-derived CDR1 and CDR2 are GTSNPN and SVGIG (reference sequence). Trimming shortened V by 4 bases and J by 2 bases, and 9 bases separated the two germline ends. CDR3 length equals 12 residues. The CDR3 here is CAWKAVTYEQYF. The CDR3 DNA is TGTGCCTGGAAGGCAGTAACCTACGAGCAGTACTTC.

This clonotype has ten or more counts. This chain uses TRBV5-1 with TRBJ2-7; a weak D match, TRBD1 (5 bases). V was shortened by 0 bases and J by 0 bases, with 10 bases between the two germline ends. Looked up from germline, CDR1 is SGHRS and CDR2 is YFSETQ. The CDR3 contains 15 residues. CDR3 sequence reads: CASSLGTGVSYEQYF. CDR3 nucleotide sequence: TGCGCCAGCAGCTTGGGTACAGGCGTCTCCTACGAGCAGTACTTC.

Many counts were recorded for this clonotype. DNA for the CDR3: TGTGCCAGCAGTCAGGGCAGGGGGGTGACCACCGGGGAGCTGTTTTTT. Translating gives CASSQGRGVTTGELFF. The rearrangement joins TRBV4-2 to TRBJ2-2; D perhaps matches TRBD1 (7 bases). Germline CDR1 and CDR2: LGHNA and YNFKEQ. This CDR3 has 16 amino acids. The V and J ends lost 6 bases and 4 bases respectively, with 18 bases between them.

Ten or more counts support this clonotype. The V gene is TRBV18, the J gene TRBJ1-1; 9 nucleotides align to TRBD1. V was clipped by 0 bases and J by 7 bases; unmatched bases: 12. Germline V gene lookup returns CDR1 KGHSH and CDR2 LQKENI. The CDR3 sequence is 17 residues long. The CDR3 protein is CASSPPLGQGSRSEAFF. DNA of the CDR3: TGTGCCAGCTCACCACCGTTGGGACAGGGTTCCAGGAGTGAAGCTTTCTTT.

This clonotype was detected ten times or more. The J gene is TRBJ2-1, the V gene TRBV19; the D gene is possibly TRBD1 (5 bases). Per germline, CDR1 LNHDA and CDR2 SQIVND (reference sequence). The CDR3 contains 11 residues. Trimming removed 3 bases from V and 10 bases from J, with 7 bases in between. This CDR3 is CASSMGQEQFF. DNA for the CDR3: TGTGCCAGTAGTATGGGGCAGGAGCAGTTCTTC.

At least ten counts were recorded for this clonotype. The chain links TRBV12-3 or TRBV12-4 to TRBJ2-3; unclear D gene. The CDR3 sequence is 14 residues long. Trimming stripped 3 bases from V and 1 base from J, with 8 bases between. CDR3 coding DNA: TGTGCCAGCAGTTTCACGCAGGGCACAGATACGCAGTATTTT. Its protein product is CASSFTQGTDTQYF.

There are many counts of this clonotype. The chain recombines TRBV7-9 with TRBJ2-5; TRBD2 agrees at 9 bases. Germline V gene lookup returns CDR1 SEHNR and CDR2 FQNEAQ (reference sequence). J lost 5 bases, V lost 5 bases, and 12 bases had no gene match. This CDR3 region has 16 residues. CDR3 in amino acids: CASSTEEASGIETQYF. CDR3 coding DNA: TGTGCCAGCAGCACGGAGGAAGCTAGCGGGATCGAGACCCAGTACTTC.

This rearrangement joins TRBV28 to TRBJ2-2; D is perhaps TRBD1 (6 bases). This CDR3 region has 15 residues. The germline gives CDR1 MDHEN, CDR2 SYDVKM. Trimming stripped 5 bases from V and 1 base from J, with 11 bases between. The CDR3 sequence: CASSLPTGNTGELFF. The CDR3 DNA reads TGTGCCAGCAGTCTGCCGACAGGGAACACCGGGGAGCTGTTTTTT.

This clonotype was observed a few times. V usage is TRBV12-3 or TRBV12-4 and J usage is TRBJ1-5; D remains ambiguous. The ends were cut back, 3 bases at V and 6 bases at J, with 9 bases in the middle. This CDR3 spans 13 amino acids. CDR3 region: CASSFRISQPQHF. For the CDR3, the DNA is TGTGCCAGCAGTTTCCGCATATCTCAGCCCCAGCATTTT.

In its sample, this clonotype was seen many times. In DNA, the CDR3 is TGTGCCAGCAGCTTACAGGCATTCCACGAGCAGTACTTC. Its translation is CASSLQAFHEQYF. The gene calls are TRBV11-2 and TRBJ2-7; D is uncertain. The CDR3 runs 13 residues. V gave up 2 bases and J gave up 5 bases, with 10 bases separating them. The germline V gene encodes CDR1 SGHAT and CDR2 FQNNGV.

This clonotype was recorded many times. The chain is built from TRBV9 and TRBJ2-7; 8 bases agree with TRBD1. The V and J ends lost 0 bases and 4 bases, in that order; junction bases with no gene match: 6. Per the germline V gene, CDR1 is SGDLS and CDR2 is YYNGEE. The CDR3 is made up of 15 amino acids. For the CDR3, the DNA is TGTGCCAGCAGCGTAGAGACAGGGGTTTTATACGAGCAGTACTTC. It translates to CASSVETGVLYEQYF.

In this sample, this clonotype turned up many times. The chain employs TRBV6-5 and TRBJ1-2, with TRBD1 identical over 7 bases. CDR1 and CDR2 from the germline V gene are MNHEY and SVGAGI. CDR3 length: 13 amino acids. The V segment lost 6 bases and the J segment 2 bases; nucleotides outside the gene matches: 3. CDR3 bases: TGTGCCAGCAGCTCGACAGGGAACTATGGCTACACCTTC. It codes for CASSSTGNYGYTF.

This clonotype was counted at least ten times. The CDR3 here is CASNIANEQFF. The DNA for the CDR3 is TGTGCCAGCAATATTGCCAATGAGCAGTTCTTC. This chain uses TRBV9 with TRBJ2-1; D gene unclear. V lost 6 bases and J 6 bases, leaving 7 bases between the germline ends. This CDR3 is 11 amino acids long. Germline V lookup: CDR1 SGDLS, CDR2 YYNGEE.

This clonotype showed up many times. V usage is TRBV5-1 and J usage is TRBJ2-5; TRBD1 agrees at 7 bases. The CDR3 sequence is 13 residues long. Looked up from germline, CDR1 is SGHRS and CDR2 is YFSETQ. The J segment lost 1 base and the V segment lost 6 bases, leaving 3 bases of the junction unmatched. The CDR3 reads CASNDRVQETQYF. As DNA, the CDR3 is TGCGCCAGCAACGACAGGGTCCAAGAGACCCAGTACTTC.

This clonotype occurred many times. The chain carries TRBV7-9 and TRBJ1-1, with a weak D call TRBD1 (6 bases). The CDR3 totals 14 residues. Trimming took off 4 bases at V and 10 bases at J, with 19 bases between the two ends. Germline CDR1 and CDR2: SEHNR and FQNEAQ (reference sequence). CDR3 sequence reads: CASSWEDSRAGAFF. In DNA, the CDR3 is TGTGCCAGCAGCTGGGAGGACAGCCGCGCGGGAGCTTTCTTT.

This clonotype showed up many times. J is TRBJ1-6 and V is TRBV6-5; 8 bases fit TRBD1. The V gene end was trimmed by 6 bases and the J gene end by 8 bases; junction bases not matched to a gene: 9. The CDR3 loop spans 15 amino acids. In germline, CDR1 is MNHEY, CDR2 SVGAGI. The CDR3 sequence: CASRARGLNDSPLHF. The DNA of the CDR3 is TGTGCCAGCAGGGCCAGGGGGCTCAACGATTCACCCCTCCACTTT.

This clonotype has a count of ten or more. J is TRBJ2-5 and V is TRBV11-2, with 8 bases matching TRBD2. Losses at the gene ends were 4 bases for V and 5 bases for J; bases not matched to a gene: 6. Germline CDR1 reads SGHAT; CDR2 reads FQNNGV. The CDR3 has 14 residues. CDR3 amino acids: CASSSPGGWETQYF. In nucleotides, the CDR3 is TGTGCCAGCAGCTCCCCGGGAGGGTGGGAGACCCAGTACTTC.

This clonotype was observed at least ten times. V is TRBV27 and J is TRBJ2-7; D is unresolved. Germline CDR1 is MNHEY and CDR2 is SMNVEV (reference sequence). The V end lost 6 bases, the J end lost 0 bases, and 12 bases lay between the germline ends. CDR3 length: 14 residues. The CDR3 sequence is CASRSIPSSYEQYF. The CDR3 bases are TGTGCCAGCAGAAGTATACCTAGCTCCTACGAGCAGTACTTC.

The chain carries TRBV11-2 and TRBJ1-6; 10 bases agree with TRBD1. The J segment lost 9 bases and the V segment lost 5 bases, leaving 16 bases of the junction unmatched. Germline assignment: CDR1 SGHAT and CDR2 FQNNGV. The CDR3 length is 18 residues. CDR3: CASSGYLRTGGLSSPLHF. The DNA of the CDR3 is TGTGCCAGCAGCGGATATCTTCGGACAGGGGGGCTTTCTTCACCCCTCCACTTT. The entire variable domain, with the rest obtained from reference TRBV11-2 and TRBJ1-6, is as follows: EAGVAQSPRYKIIEKRQSVAFWCNPISGHATLYWYQQILGQGPKLLIQFQNNGVVDDSQLPKDRFSAERLKGVDSTLKIQPAKLEDSAVYLCASSGYLRTGGLSSPLHFGNGTRLTVT.

At least ten counts were recorded for this clonotype. The rearrangement joins TRBV20-1 to TRBJ2-7; 7 bases are a match to TRBD2. The CDR3 has 11 amino acids. V dropped 6 bases and J dropped 5; count of bases not matched to a gene: 4. Per the germline V gene, CDR1 is DFQATT and CDR2 is SNEGSKA (reference sequence). CDR3 residues: CSAGLVHEQYF. CDR3 nucleotide sequence: TGCAGTGCCGGACTAGTTCACGAGCAGTACTTC.

This clonotype was seen many times. The V and J genes are TRBV7-6 and TRBJ2-1, with 8 positions matching TRBD2. The V segment lost 5 bases and the J segment 0 bases; nucleotides outside the gene matches: 9. The germline V gene encodes CDR1 SGHVS and CDR2 FNYEAQ. There are 17 residues in the CDR3. The DNA of the CDR3 is TGTGCCAGCAGCCCGAACGTAGCGGGAACCTCCTACAATGAGCAGTTCTTC. This codes for CASSPNVAGTSYNEQFF.

This clonotype was counted between two and nine times. This chain uses TRBV11-1 with TRBJ1-6; 12 nucleotides align to TRBD1. The V gene's germline CDR1 is SGHAT and CDR2 FQDESV (reference sequence). V gave up 5 bases and J gave up 6 bases; unmatched junction bases: 11. The CDR3 contains 18 residues. CDR3 DNA sequence: TGTGCCAGCAGCCCACGTCCCGGGACAGGGGGCAGTAATTCACCCCTCCACTTT. Translated, it gives CASSPRPGTGGSNSPLHF.